This T cell receptor (beta chain) was sequenced in a study of T cells in Graves' hyperthyroidism and ophthalmopathy. Template material for amplifying TCR beta CDR3 regions consisted of RNA transcripts. When the TCR CDR3 underwent first-round RT-PCR, the HTBI primer set was used. TCRdb itself ran the multiplex PCR reads through MiXCR, one entry per CDR3 protein. Seen here are fewer than 600,000 distinct CDR3 sequences, around 15% observed once, and the top ten hold over 15%. This clonotype was picked up many times. The CDR3 spans 13 residues. CDR1 is SNHLY, CDR2 FYNNEI, per germline. V gave up 10 bases and J gave up 4 bases, with 14 bases separating them.

Material for sequencing was blood. The sequence was collected from a young woman with Graves' hyperthyroidism. The genes are TRBV2 and TRBJ2-1, with D maybe TRBD1 (5 bases). CDR3 amino acids: CATRQGRYNEQFF. CDR3 bases: TGTGCCACCCGGCAGGGAAGATACAATGAGCAGTTCTTC.